This T cell receptor beta chain was identified in a study of control samples from healthy donors and cancer patients. Sequenced by immunoSEQ multiplex PCR; TCRdb stores in-frame clones only, minus some. Among about 120,000 clones listed, approximately 90% were seen once. The CDR3 is made up of 14 amino acids. The chain couples TRBV21-1 to TRBJ1-2. TRBV21-1 has pseudogene status. This receptor was obtained from a woman aged 45 to 65 in good health. Material for sequencing was blood. CDR3: CASSDPRAVYGYTF. DNA for the CDR3: TGTGCCAGCAGCGACCCTAGGGCAGTCTATGGCTACACCTTC.